The 18 T cell receptor beta chains below all came from one sample that was sequenced in a study of T cell repertoires in cytomegalovirus infection. TCRdb processed the reads anew with MiXCR; each CDR3 protein has one entry. The sample has 650,000 to 900,000 distinct CDR3 sequences; 25% to 35% are singletons. Their antigens remain unidentified. The sample consisted of cultured CD8+ T cells from PBMCs, taken from culture after CMV antigen stimulation. The receptors originated from a human donor in good health (CMV status not recorded). Some clones in this sample may be carry-over from other donors' samples.

The chain joins TRBV27 to TRBJ1-1, with D possibly TRBD1 on 6 matching bases. The length of the CDR3 is 15 residues. Germline V gives CDR1 MNHEY, CDR2 SMNVEV (reference sequence). Deletions cut 4 bases from V and 4 bases from J, with 16 bases between. CDR3 amino acids: CASSSYAGALTEAFF. CDR3 sequence (DNA): TGTGCCAGCAGTTCGTATGCAGGGGCCCTCACTGAAGCTTTCTTT.

The chain couples TRBV27 to TRBJ2-7, with 9 bases lining up with TRBD2. The CDR3 consists of 18 residues. CDR1 MNHEY and CDR2 SMNVEV come from the germline V gene (reference sequence). V dropped 5 bases and J dropped 0; count of bases not matched to a gene: 14. The DNA for the CDR3 is TGTGCCAGCAGTCCTGGGGGGAGCGGGGGGCTCCTCTCCTACGAGCAGTACTTC. Translated, it gives CASSPGGSGGLLSYEQYF.

The CDR3 reads CASSLALQGRANYGYTF. The DNA of the CDR3 is TGTGCCAGCAGCTTAGCGCTTCAGGGGAGAGCTAACTATGGCTACACCTTC. V and J are TRBV7-8 and TRBJ1-2, with TRBD1 as a possible D gene (6 bases). The germline V and J ends were trimmed by 0 bases and 0 bases, with 14 bases remaining between them. The CDR3 contains 17 residues. The germline gives CDR1 SGHVS, CDR2 FQNEAQ.

This clonotype was observed at least ten times. The rearrangement links TRBV7-9 to TRBJ1-4; possibly TRBD1 for D (5 bases). CDR3 length: 14 amino acids. Trimming shortened V by 3 bases and J by 8 bases, and 13 bases separated the two germline ends. Germline V gene sequence: CDR1 SEHNR, CDR2 FQNEAQ (reference sequence). Written as DNA, the CDR3 is TGTGCCAGCAGCTTCTCGGCGGAGGGGGAAAAACTGTTTTTT. Encoded protein: CASSFSAEGEKLFF.

The chain links TRBV6-1 to TRBJ1-2; TRBD1 aligns across 8 bases. The ends lost 2 bases at V and 6 bases at J; junction bases unmatched: 2. The germline V gene encodes CDR1 MNHNS and CDR2 SASEGT. This CDR3 contains 13 residues. In DNA form, the CDR3 reads TGTGCCAGCAGTGAACAGGGGGCGAATGGCTACACCTTC. Translated, it gives CASSEQGANGYTF.

This clonotype was seen a handful of times. The rearrangement uses TRBV6-5 and TRBJ2-1; 14 bases match TRBD2. Germline V gene sequence: CDR1 MNHEY, CDR2 SVGAGI. The ends lost 5 bases at V and 0 bases at J; junction bases unmatched: 12. This CDR3 comprises 20 residues. CDR3 sequence: CASSLPGLAGVTLSYNEQFF. In nucleotides, the CDR3 is TGTGCCAGCAGTCTACCGGGACTAGCGGGGGTTACCCTCTCCTACAATGAGCAGTTCTTC.

This clonotype showed up many times. The V gene is TRBV7-2, the J gene TRBJ2-7; 10 positions match TRBD1. From germline, CDR1 is SGHTA and CDR2 FQGNSA. Trimming at V came to 3 bases and at J to 3 bases, leaving 5 bases not matched to a gene. The CDR3 contains 15 residues. The CDR3 sequence: CASSLLGQGDYEQYF. CDR3 nucleotide sequence: TGTGCCAGCAGCTTGCTAGGACAGGGGGACTACGAGCAGTACTTC.

This clonotype turned up a few times. This chain joins TRBV2 and TRBJ2-7, with D possibly TRBD2 on 7 matching bases. The ends were cut back, 2 bases at V and 3 bases at J, with 17 bases in the middle. CDR1 is SNHLY and CDR2 is FYNNEI in the germline V gene. The CDR3 sequence is 16 residues long. The CDR3: CASSEPRGASDYEQYV. DNA for the CDR3: TGTGCCAGCAGTGAACCACGGGGGGCTAGCGACTACGAGCAGTACGTC.

This sequence joins TRBV6-2 or TRBV6-3 and TRBJ2-5; TRBD1 or TRBD2 may be the D gene (5 bases each). V was pared by 2 bases and J by 5 bases, with 18 bases between. Germline values: CDR1 MNHEY, CDR2 SVGEGT. The CDR3 is 16 residues long. This CDR3 is CASSYPGPSSGETQYF. In nucleotides, the CDR3 is TGTGCCAGCAGTTACCCGGGACCCTCGTCGGGGGAGACCCAGTACTTC.

The chain uses TRBV5-1 and TRBJ1-6, with 7 nucleotides matching TRBD1. In germline, CDR1 is SGHRS, CDR2 YFSETQ. V was pared by 3 bases and J by 5 bases, with 2 bases of the junction left unmatched. This CDR3 comprises 14 residues. The CDR3 DNA sequence: TGCGCCAGCAGCTCTGGACAGGATAATTCACCCCTCCACTTT. It specifies CASSSGQDNSPLHF.

This chain uses TRBV5-1 with TRBJ2-3; TRBD2 matches 8 bases. This CDR3 has 16 amino acids. The V gene's germline CDR1 is SGHRS and CDR2 YFSETQ. V lost 0 bases to trimming and J lost 5 bases; unmatched junction nucleotides: 8. CDR3 amino acids: CASSLERTREGDTQYF. The CDR3 nucleotides are TGCGCCAGCAGCTTGGAGAGGACACGGGAGGGAGATACGCAGTATTTT.

The chain links TRBV12-3 or TRBV12-4 to TRBJ2-5; 11 positions agree with TRBD2. V lost 6 bases, J lost 4 bases, and 4 bases stayed unmatched. CDR3 length: 14 residues. DNA of the CDR3: TGTGCCAGCAGGCTTAGCGGGGGGGTAGAGACCCAGTACTTC. This gives the protein CASRLSGGVETQYF.

V usage is TRBV27 and J usage is TRBJ2-4, with D uncertain. Germline values: CDR1 MNHEY, CDR2 SMNVEV (reference sequence). This CDR3 comprises 13 residues. Trimming pared 2 bases from V and 4 bases from J, leaving 6 bases between. This CDR3 is CASSLGLKNIQYF. CDR3 nucleotide sequence: TGTGCCAGCAGTTTAGGGCTTAAAAACATTCAGTACTTC.

At least ten counts were recorded for this clonotype. The CDR3 spells CASSLSSRGVQPQHF. The DNA for the CDR3 is TGTGCCAGCAGTTTATCGTCCAGGGGTGTTCAGCCCCAGCATTTT. This sequence joins TRBV28 and TRBJ1-5; weak D call: TRBD1 (6 bases). Germline V lookup: CDR1 MDHEN, CDR2 SYDVKM. CDR3 length equals 15 residues. V lost 1 base to trimming and J lost 6 bases, with 13 bases between them. Full variable domain (outside the CDR3, taken from reference TRBV28 and TRBJ1-5): DVKVTQSSRYLVKRTGEKVFLECVQDMDHENMFWYRQDPGLGLRLIYFSYDVKMKEKGDIPEGYSVSREKKERFSLILESASTNQTSMYLCASSLSSRGVQPQHFGDGTRLSIL.

The J gene is TRBJ1-5, the V gene TRBV27; TRBD1 matches at 9 bases. The CDR3 contains 14 residues. The trim removed 6 bases at V and 7 bases at J, leaving 7 bases unmatched. Germline-derived CDR1 and CDR2 are MNHEY and SMNVEV (reference sequence). The CDR3 DNA follows: TGTGCCAGCAGGTTACAGGGGGCCTACCAGCCCCAGCATTTT. The encoded protein is CASRLQGAYQPQHF.

This clonotype occurred a few times. This rearrangement joins TRBV27 to TRBJ2-3; 11 bases are a match to TRBD2. CDR3 size: 16 residues. J lost 3 bases, V lost 7 bases, and 9 bases had no gene match. Germline V gene data show CDR1 as MNHEY and CDR2 as SMNVEV (reference sequence). CDR3 loop: CASNLAGGPDTDTQYF. CDR3 sequence (DNA): TGTGCCAGCAACTTAGCGGGGGGGCCGGATACAGATACGCAGTATTTT.

The chain links TRBV20-1 to TRBJ2-2, with 9 bases lining up with TRBD1. With 4 bases clipped from V and 6 bases from J, the junction kept 15 bases outside the gene matches. CDR3 size: 17 residues. Looked up from germline, CDR1 is DFQATT and CDR2 is SNEGSKA (reference sequence). The CDR3 protein is CSAMNRGQAGIAGELFF. The CDR3 DNA reads TGCAGTGCTATGAACAGGGGGCAGGCCGGTATCGCCGGGGAGCTGTTTTTT.

The chain employs TRBV7-6 and TRBJ2-1, with 10 positions matching TRBD2. There are 19 residues in the CDR3. The V gene's germline CDR1 is SGHVS and CDR2 FNYEAQ. The trim removed 4 bases at V and 0 bases at J, leaving 12 bases unmatched. CDR3 sequence reads: CASSSWALSGGSSYNEQFF. In DNA form, the CDR3 reads TGTGCCAGCAGCTCCTGGGCCCTTAGCGGGGGGAGCTCCTACAATGAGCAGTTCTTC. Filled out from reference TRBV7-6 and TRBJ2-1, the complete variable domain reads GAGVSQSPRYKVTKRGQDVALRCDPISGHVSLYWYRQALGQGPEFLTYFNYEAQQDKSGLPNDRFSAERPEGSISTLTIQRTEQRDSAMYRCASSSWALSGGSSYNEQFFGPGTRLTVL.